These 32 T cell receptor beta chains came from one sample sequenced in a study of cytomegalovirus exposure and HLA in healthy donors. Both 60 Vbeta primers and 13 Jbeta primers went into the PCR. Sequenced by immunoSEQ multiplex PCR; TCRdb stores in-frame clones only, minus some. The sample includes 110,000 to 150,000 clones, 60% to 75% of them seen just once. Sequenced material: PBMCs. The receptors were sampled from a young man in good health and CMV-seronegative.

The chain recombines TRBV5-1 with TRBJ2-1; maybe TRBD1 (6 bases). The CDR3 length is 18 residues. Looked up from germline, CDR1 is SGHRS and CDR2 is YFSETQ. V lost 6 bases and J 3 bases, leaving 25 bases between the germline ends. CDR3 sequence (DNA): TGCGCCAGCACCTTACTCCCCTCGACAGGAAACTTCTACAATGAGCAGTTCTTC. Encoded protein: CASTLLPSTGNFYNEQFF.

The V call is TRBV18, the J call TRBJ1-3; TRBD1 aligns across 7 bases. Germline V lookup: CDR1 KGHSH, CDR2 LQKENI. J lost 2 bases, V lost 4 bases, and 2 bases had no gene match. CDR3 length equals 14 residues. CDR3 loop: CASSLDRAGNTIYF. The CDR3 bases are TGTGCCAGCTCACTCGACAGGGCTGGAAACACCATATATTTT.

V and J are TRBV4-2 and TRBJ1-2; D is uncertain. CDR1 is LGHNA and CDR2 is YNFKEQ in the germline V gene. The CDR3 spans 17 residues. V dropped 0 bases and J dropped 6 bases, with 20 bases sitting between them. As DNA, the CDR3 is TGTGCCAGCAGCCAAGACGGGTCGGCAGCGGGTACGGATGGCTACACCTTC. It encodes CASSQDGSAAGTDGYTF.

The chain recombines TRBV7-2 with TRBJ2-1; no clear D. The CDR3 extends over 12 amino acids. Germline V lookup: CDR1 SGHTA, CDR2 FQGNSA. V lost 5 bases and J 9 bases, leaving 11 bases between the germline ends. This chain's CDR3 is CASSPTIGEQFF. In DNA form, the CDR3 reads TGTGCCAGCAGCCCTACTATCGGTGAGCAGTTCTTC.

The chain carries TRBV5-1 and TRBJ1-1; no clear D. Trimming left V 0 bases short and J 7 bases short, with 4 bases between. The CDR3 is 11 residues long. In germline, CDR1 is SGHRS, CDR2 YFSETQ. The CDR3 loop reads CASSLANEAFF. The CDR3 bases are TGCGCCAGCAGCTTGGCAAATGAAGCTTTCTTT.

The chain combines TRBV2 with TRBJ2-1; TRBD2 matches at 9 bases. The CDR3 is made up of 13 amino acids. The ends lost 11 bases at V and 5 bases at J; junction bases unmatched: 7. Germline loops: CDR1 SNHLY, CDR2 FYNNEI. The CDR3 loop reads CAVRTSAHNEQFF. In DNA form, the CDR3 reads TGTGCCGTCCGGACTAGCGCCCACAATGAGCAGTTCTTC.

The CDR3 protein is CASSYRTSHYEQYF. The CDR3 DNA reads TGCGCCAGCAGCTACCGGACTAGCCACTACGAGCAGTACTTC. The V gene is TRBV5-1, the J gene TRBJ2-5; 8 bases are a match to TRBD2. TRBJ2-7 matches the DNA end more closely, so the J call is doubtful. The CDR3 sequence is 14 residues long. CDR1 and CDR2 (germline): SGHRS, YFSETQ.

The chain links TRBV11-2 to TRBJ1-4, with D possibly being TRBD1 (5 bases). The CDR3 runs to 14 residues. Deletions cut 5 bases from V and 6 bases from J, with 13 bases between. Per germline, CDR1 SGHAT and CDR2 FQNNGV. CDR3 protein: CASSPSAGHEKLFF. For the CDR3, the DNA is TGTGCCAGCAGCCCATCAGCAGGGCATGAAAAACTGTTTTTT.

This clone was recorded only once. The rearrangement links TRBV5-4 to TRBJ2-7, with a possible D match to TRBD1 (5 bases). V was cut by 6 bases and J by 0 bases, with 16 bases left in between. There are 15 residues in the CDR3. The germline V gene has CDR1 SGHNT and CDR2 YYREEE (reference sequence). CDR3 region: CASTQGGYDSYEQYF. In DNA, the CDR3 is TGTGCCAGCACCCAGGGTGGGTACGACTCCTACGAGCAGTACTTC.

This chain joins TRBV28 and TRBJ2-7, with 9 bases aligning to TRBD1. Germline V gene data show CDR1 as MDHEN and CDR2 as SYDVKM. Germline trimming cut 6 bases from V and 3 bases from J; bases unmatched to any gene: 9. The CDR3 is 15 amino acids. CDR3 sequence: CASRSTGTGLYEQYF. In DNA, the CDR3 is TGTGCCAGCAGGTCTACCGGGACAGGGCTCTACGAGCAGTACTTC.

The J gene is TRBJ2-7, the V gene TRBV5-1; D may be TRBD2 (6 bases). CDR3 length equals 14 residues. Germline V lookup: CDR1 SGHRS, CDR2 YFSETQ. V lost 4 bases to trimming and J lost 2 bases, with 13 bases between them. The CDR3 nucleotides are TGCGCCAGCAGCCCTAGGGGAGGCCCCTACGAGCAGTACTTC. The encoded protein is CASSPRGGPYEQYF.

The count of this clone is one. The chain carries TRBV5-1 and TRBJ2-5, with 13 bases that match TRBD2. Germline lookup yields CDR1 SGHRS and CDR2 YFSETQ. This CDR3 is 17 amino acids long. V gave up 4 bases and J gave up 3 bases; unmatched junction bases: 9. CDR3 amino acids: CASSPGTSGDQKETQYF. The DNA of the CDR3 is TGCGCCAGCAGCCCTGGGACTAGCGGGGATCAGAAAGAGACCCAGTACTTC.

The CDR3 sequence is CSALRATNTEAFF. For the CDR3, the DNA is TGCAGCGCGCTCAGGGCGACGAACACTGAAGCTTTCTTT. This chain links TRBV29-1 with TRBJ1-1, with D possibly being TRBD1 (5 bases). The CDR3 consists of 13 residues. The ends were cut back, 7 bases at V and 1 base at J, with 13 bases in the middle. Germline V CDR1 and CDR2: SQVTM, ANQGSEA.

The V and J genes are TRBV27 and TRBJ1-5, with D unresolved. Germline V gene sequence: CDR1 MNHEY, CDR2 SMNVEV (reference sequence). The CDR3 spans 14 residues. Trimming took off 5 bases at V and 4 bases at J, with 12 bases between the two ends. The CDR3 loop is CASSPRPGNQPQHF. The CDR3 DNA reads as TGTGCCAGCAGTCCGCGCCCGGGGAATCAGCCCCAGCATTTT.

V gene TRBV19 combines with J gene TRBJ2-3; 8 positions match TRBD2. V shed 4 bases and J 0 bases; nucleotides not matched to a gene: 6. The germline gives CDR1 LNHDA, CDR2 SQIVND (reference sequence). This CDR3 has 16 residues. The CDR3 bases are TGTGCCAGTAGTACTCTAACTAGCGGTAGCACAGATACGCAGTATTTT. The encoded protein is CASSTLTSGSTDTQYF.

The chain couples TRBV11-2 to TRBJ1-1; TRBD1 matches 7 bases. The CDR3 runs to 16 residues. The junction had 11 bases not matched to a gene; V was cut back by 7 bases and J by 0 bases. Germline V CDR1 and CDR2: SGHAT, FQNNGV. The CDR3 loop is CASTSRGGSLNTEAFF. CDR3 in DNA: TGTGCCAGCACCTCCAGAGGGGGCTCTTTGAACACTGAAGCTTTCTTT.

The CDR3 nucleotides read TGTGCCAGCAGTGAAGAGGGACAGGGAACCGGGGAGCTGTTTTTT. It codes for CASSEEGQGTGELFF. The chain couples TRBV2 to TRBJ2-2; 9 bases are shared with TRBD1. V shed 1 base, J shed 5 bases, and the junction held 2 bases outside the gene matches. The germline V gene has CDR1 SNHLY and CDR2 FYNNEI. The CDR3 totals 15 residues.

The chain employs TRBV30 and TRBJ2-7; D is unclear. The CDR3 covers 11 residues. Trimming shortened V by 8 bases and J by 6 bases, and 14 bases separated the two germline ends. Per the germline V gene, CDR1 is GTSNPN and CDR2 is SVGIG (reference sequence). The CDR3 reads CAGQRALEQYF. CDR3 nucleotide sequence: TGTGCCGGGCAAAGAGCACTCGAGCAGTACTTC.

The chain uses TRBV7-3 and TRBJ1-2, with 7 nucleotides matching TRBD1. This CDR3 has 13 residues. Trimming removed 5 bases from V and 8 bases from J; junction bases left unmatched: 8. The germline gives CDR1 SGHTA, CDR2 FQGTGA. The CDR3 reads CASSASQGGGYTF. CDR3 bases: TGTGCCAGCAGCGCCTCGCAGGGGGGCGGCTACACCTTC.

This clone was seen a few times. V usage is TRBV7-9 and J usage is TRBJ1-1, with D maybe TRBD1 (6 bases). The V gene lost 1 base and the J gene lost 1 base, with 7 bases spanning the gap. The germline gives CDR1 SEHNR, CDR2 FQNEAQ (reference sequence). The CDR3 consists of 14 residues. CDR3 protein: CASSLGQANTEAFF. The CDR3 region has the DNA TGTGCCAGCAGCTTAGGACAGGCGAACACTGAAGCTTTCTTT.

This chain links TRBV13 with TRBJ2-3; the match to TRBD2 covers 9 bases. V dropped 1 base and J dropped 4; count of bases not matched to a gene: 3. Germline assignment: CDR1 PRHDT and CDR2 FYEKMQ (reference sequence). The CDR3 runs 15 residues. CDR3 sequence reads: CASSLVGLAADTQYF. The CDR3 nucleotides are TGTGCCAGCAGCTTAGTGGGACTAGCCGCAGATACGCAGTATTTT. The full variable domain, with the rest looked up from reference TRBV13 and TRBJ2-3, is AAGVIQSPRHLIKEKRETATLKCYPIPRHDTVYWYQQGPGQDPQFLISFYEKMQSDKGSIPDRFSAQQFSDYHSELNMSSLELGDSALYFCASSLVGLAADTQYFGPGTRLTVL.

The chain uses TRBV5-3 and TRBJ2-7; weak D call: TRBD2 (6 bases). TRBV5-3 is labeled an ORF, and its function is uncertain. Trimming shortened V by 3 bases and J by 3 bases, and 16 bases separated the two germline ends. The CDR3 is 15 residues long. The CDR3 nucleotides are TGTGCCAGAAGCTCCCGGGAGTTGGTGCTCTACGAGCAGTACTTC. Its protein is CARSSRELVLYEQYF.

In this sample, this clone turned up a few times. The chain recombines TRBV13 with TRBJ1-4; tentatively, D is TRBD1 (6 bases). Germline assignment: CDR1 PRHDT and CDR2 FYEKMQ (reference sequence). The ends were cut back, 5 bases at V and 6 bases at J, with 19 bases in the middle. This CDR3 has 16 amino acids. CDR3 DNA: TGTGCCAGCAGCGCCAGGGGTGGCCCCGTAGATGAAAAACTGTTTTTT. Protein sequence: CASSARGGPVDEKLFF.

The rearrangement uses TRBV29-1 and TRBJ1-1; a possible D gene is TRBD1 (6 bases). V lost 7 bases and J 4 bases, leaving 13 bases between the germline ends. The CDR3 length is 12 residues. Germline CDR1 reads SQVTM; CDR2 reads ANQGSEA. CDR3 sequence (DNA): TGCAGCGCGGGGGAGGGGGGCACTGAAGCTTTCTTT. Translated: CSAGEGGTEAFF.

This chain links TRBV29-1 with TRBJ1-2; possible D gene TRBD1, 6 bases. The CDR3 loop spans 13 amino acids. Germline CDR1 SQVTM, CDR2 ANQGSEA. V lost 0 bases and J lost 8, with 13 bases in between. The CDR3 sequence is CSVEDTGFGGYTF. As DNA, the CDR3 is TGCAGCGTTGAAGACACAGGGTTTGGGGGCTACACCTTC.

This clone has more than one count but fewer than ten. The chain links TRBV7-8 to TRBJ2-7; TRBD1 might be the D (6 bases). Germline CDR1 is SGHVS and CDR2 is FQNEAQ. The V and J ends lost 6 bases and 1 base respectively, with 7 bases between them. This CDR3 has 12 residues. This CDR3 reads CASSTGSYEQYF. The CDR3 coding sequence is TGTGCCAGCAGTACAGGGTCCTACGAGCAGTACTTC.

This clone was detected only once. This sequence joins TRBV7-9 and TRBJ2-1, with D possibly TRBD1 on 6 matching bases. The CDR3 has 13 residues. V lost 2 bases to trimming and J lost 15 bases, with 17 bases between them. Per germline, CDR1 SEHNR and CDR2 FQNEAQ (reference sequence). CDR3 in amino acids: CASSLSNRAHTFF. CDR3 sequence (DNA): TGTGCCAGCAGCTTATCTAACAGGGCCCATACGTTCTTC.

This chain connects TRBV30 to TRBJ1-1, with D unresolved. Germline CDR1 GTSNPN, CDR2 SVGIG (reference sequence). Trimming removed 0 bases at V and 8 bases at J, with 7 bases between. This CDR3 is 11 amino acids long. CDR3 nucleotides: TGTGCCTGGAGTGTAGCACAGGAAGCTTTCTTT. Amino acids: CAWSVAQEAFF.

The J gene is TRBJ1-1, the V gene TRBV28; 9 nucleotides align to TRBD1. The V gene's germline CDR1 is MDHEN and CDR2 SYDVKM. V gave up 7 bases and J gave up 1 base; unmatched junction bases: 10. The CDR3 loop spans 16 amino acids. The CDR3 loop reads CASTANPGQGNTEAFF. The CDR3 DNA sequence: TGTGCCAGCACCGCAAACCCGGGACAGGGGAACACTGAAGCTTTCTTT.

The chain has TRBV19 and TRBJ2-5; tentative D call: TRBD2 (5 bases). Germline V lookup: CDR1 LNHDA, CDR2 SQIVND (reference sequence). The CDR3 sequence is 13 residues long. V dropped 5 bases and J dropped 6 bases, with 13 bases sitting between them. The CDR3 DNA reads as TGTGCCAGTAGTTTCAGCGGAGCACAGACCCAGTACTTC. Encoded protein: CASSFSGAQTQYF.

The V gene is TRBV10-3, the J gene TRBJ2-5; TRBD1 matches at 11 bases. V was clipped by 10 bases and J by 2 bases; unmatched bases: 3. Per the germline V gene, CDR1 is ENHRY and CDR2 is SYGVKD. CDR3 length equals 13 residues. CDR3 residues: CATWDRGQETQYF. CDR3 DNA sequence: TGTGCCACCTGGGACAGGGGGCAAGAGACCCAGTACTTC.

Turning to this clone: Relative to the germline gene, one junction end is altered; a read error may explain this. Other DNA sequences from this sample encode an identical CDR3 as well. The V gene is TRBV11-3, the J gene TRBJ2-7; a possible D gene is TRBD1 (5 bases). The CDR3 runs to 14 residues. Germline V gene sequence: CDR1 SGHNT, CDR2 YENEEA. The CDR3 spells CASSLGRGTYEQYF. The CDR3 bases are TGCGCCAGCAGCTTAGGAAGGGGAACCTACGAGCAGTACTTC.